Listed here are 21 T cell receptor beta chains from one sample, sequenced in a study of T cells after posttransplantation cyclophosphamide. The table came from immunoSEQ multiplex PCR; TCRdb's copy has only in-frame clones and leaves some out. Of almost 5,500 clones listed, almost 95% are singletons. The sequencing input was CD4+ T cells sorted from bone marrow. The receptors here all came from an older woman in good health, CMV-negative, and a related stem cell transplant donor.

V is TRBV14 and J is TRBJ1-6; D ambiguous. Germline CDR1 reads SGHDN; CDR2 reads FVKESK. The V end was cut by 4 bases, the J end by 7 bases, with 11 bases between. The CDR3 sequence is 14 residues long. The CDR3, as DNA: TGTGCCAGCAGCCTTTCACCAGCGAATTCACCCCTCCACTTT. Protein sequence: CASSLSPANSPLHF.

The chain employs TRBV13 and TRBJ2-2; D is ambiguous. The CDR3 loop spans 13 amino acids. Germline CDR1 is PRHDT and CDR2 is FYEKMQ (reference sequence). The germline V and J ends were trimmed by 7 bases and 5 bases, with 11 bases remaining between them. Here the CDR3 reads CASNLERTGELFF. Here the CDR3 DNA reads TGTGCCAGCAACCTGGAGAGAACCGGGGAGCTGTTTTTT. Complete variable domain (other parts from reference TRBV13 and TRBJ2-2): AAGVIQSPRHLIKEKRETATLKCYPIPRHDTVYWYQQGPGQDPQFLISFYEKMQSDKGSIPDRFSAQQFSDYHSELNMSSLELGDSALYFCASNLERTGELFFGEGSRLTVL.

The rearrangement links TRBV7-9 to TRBJ2-2; the D is unclear. Germline V lookup: CDR1 SEHNR, CDR2 FQNEAQ (reference sequence). This CDR3 comprises 16 residues. The V gene lost 0 bases and the J gene lost 5 bases, with 13 bases spanning the gap. The CDR3 DNA reads as TGTGCCAGCAGCTTAGCCCTTGCGGCAACGACCGGGGAGCTGTTTTTT. This translates into CASSLALAATTGELFF.

This clone was detected once. V and J are TRBV19 and TRBJ2-3; TRBD2 matches at 13 bases. The germline V gene has CDR1 LNHDA and CDR2 SQIVND (reference sequence). J lost 4 bases, V lost 0 bases, and 1 base had no gene match. The CDR3 has 16 residues. In DNA, the CDR3 is TGTGCCAGTAGTATAGAAGGACTAGCGGGAGCAGATACGCAGTATTTT. This translates into CASSIEGLAGADTQYF.

The chain recombines TRBV27 with TRBJ2-5, with 9 bases fitting TRBD2. The CDR3 loop spans 19 amino acids. V gave up 4 bases and J gave up 5 bases; unmatched junction bases: 20. Germline V gene lookup returns CDR1 MNHEY and CDR2 SMNVEV (reference sequence). CDR3 protein: CASSSNNLLAGAGGETQYF. The CDR3 coding sequence is TGTGCCAGCAGTTCTAACAACCTCTTAGCGGGAGCTGGAGGGGAGACCCAGTACTTC.

This clone was recorded a few times. CDR3 loop: CATSRDLKEVNYGYTF. CDR3 DNA sequence: TGTGCCACCAGCAGAGATCTGAAGGAGGTAAACTATGGCTACACCTTC. The V gene is TRBV15, the J gene TRBJ1-2; D not resolved. The CDR3 is 16 residues long. V was shortened by 0 bases and J by 2 bases, with 13 bases between the two germline ends. Germline CDR1 LNHNV, CDR2 YYDKDF (reference sequence).

This chain connects TRBV19 to TRBJ1-5; D might be TRBD1 (5 bases). From germline, CDR1 is LNHDA and CDR2 SQIVND (reference sequence). Deletions cut 1 base from V and 2 bases from J, with 21 bases between. The CDR3 is 19 residues long. In nucleotides, the CDR3 is TGTGCCAGTAGTATAGGACAGCCTAAGGCGGGGAATCGCAATCAGCCCCAGCATTTT. Protein product: CASSIGQPKAGNRNQPQHF.

The chain carries TRBV5-1 and TRBJ1-5; 9 positions match TRBD1. The V gene's germline CDR1 is SGHRS and CDR2 YFSETQ. The CDR3 has 18 residues. Trimming cost V 4 bases and J 3 bases; bases outside gene matches: 14. The CDR3 DNA reads TGCGCCAGCAGCCTGGGCTTGGGACAGGGTGATTCCAATCAGCCCCAGCATTTT. Its protein is CASSLGLGQGDSNQPQHF.

CDR3 coding DNA: TGTGCCAGCAGCCGGGTGGGAGCAGATACGCAGTATTTT. Translation: CASSRVGADTQYF. This chain links TRBV5-4 with TRBJ2-3, with D possibly TRBD2 on 5 matching bases. Germline V gene sequence: CDR1 SGHNT, CDR2 YYREEE (reference sequence). V shed 4 bases and J shed 4 bases, with 10 bases lying between them. The CDR3 contains 13 residues.

This chain uses TRBV5-1 with TRBJ2-3, with 15 positions matching TRBD2. The CDR3 runs to 17 residues. Trimming removed 0 bases from V and 7 bases from J; junction bases left unmatched: 6. In germline, CDR1 is SGHRS, CDR2 YFSETQ. CDR3 sequence (DNA): TGCGCCAGCAGCTTGGAAGGGACTAGCGGGGGGCTGCATACGCAGTATTTT. Residues: CASSLEGTSGGLHTQYF.

Notes on this clone: Different DNA sequences within this sample yield the same CDR3. The genes are TRBV11-2 and TRBJ1-1; D may be TRBD1 (6 bases). CDR3 length: 13 residues. Per germline, CDR1 SGHAT and CDR2 FQNNGV. Deletions cut 6 bases from V and 3 bases from J, with 11 bases between. The CDR3 spells CASSITGYTEAFF. Written as DNA, the CDR3 is TGTGCCAGCAGTATCACAGGGTACACTGAAGCTTTCTTT.

The gene calls are TRBV10-2 and TRBJ1-6, with 8 bases matching TRBD1. V gave up 5 bases and J gave up 4 bases; unmatched junction bases: 4. The CDR3 contains 15 residues. CDR1 and CDR2 from the germline V gene are WSHSY and SAAADI. Here the CDR3 reads CASSPGTGYNSPLHF. In DNA form, the CDR3 reads TGCGCCAGCAGTCCTGGGACAGGATATAATTCACCCCTCCACTTT.

The rearrangement uses TRBV4-3 and TRBJ2-7, with TRBD1 matching over 12 bases. Unmatched junction bases numbered 8, after V lost 1 base and J lost 1 base. Germline values: CDR1 LGHNA, CDR2 YSLEER. This CDR3 region has 18 residues. CDR3 in amino acids: CASSQADRDRGPSYEQYV. The DNA of the CDR3 is TGCGCCAGCAGCCAAGCGGACCGGGACAGGGGGCCTTCCTACGAGCAGTACGTC.

The chain carries TRBV9 and TRBJ2-3; no clear D gene. Between the trimmed V and J ends, which lost 4 bases and 6 bases, there was a span of 9 bases. The germline CDR1 and CDR2 sequences are SGDLS and YYNGEE. CDR3 length: 12 residues. The CDR3 DNA follows: TGTGCCAGCAGCTCCCTAGGCGATACGCAGTATTTT. Its translation: CASSSLGDTQYF.

The rearrangement joins TRBV7-8 to TRBJ1-3; D remains unclear. Deletions cut 1 base from V and 1 base from J, with 11 bases between. The germline CDR1 and CDR2 sequences are SGHVS and FQNEAQ. The CDR3 contains 16 residues. The CDR3, as DNA: TGTGCCAGCAGCTTAGGCGGAGGAACTTCTGGAAACACCATATATTTT. Translation: CASSLGGGTSGNTIYF.

The chain recombines TRBV19 with TRBJ1-3, with 7 bases aligning to TRBD1. The CDR3 loop spans 14 amino acids. The germline V gene has CDR1 LNHDA and CDR2 SQIVND (reference sequence). The trim removed 9 bases at V and 4 bases at J, leaving 9 bases unmatched. The CDR3 region has the DNA TGTGCCAGCGGCCGAACAGGGGTCGGAAACACCATATATTTT. It specifies CASGRTGVGNTIYF.

This chain uses TRBV5-1 with TRBJ2-1; 10 bases match TRBD2. Germline V CDR1 and CDR2: SGHRS, YFSETQ. V lost 0 bases to trimming and J lost 7 bases; unmatched junction nucleotides: 31. CDR3 length: 24 amino acids. The DNA for the CDR3 is TGCGCCAGCAGCTTGGCCCAAAGGCTAGCGGGAGTTTCGGGGAAATCCGACATCTATAATGAGCAGTTCTTC. It codes for CASSLAQRLAGVSGKSDIYNEQFF.

The chain carries TRBV4-3 and TRBJ1-2; 11 bases match TRBD1. V trimming: 1 base; J trimming: 4 bases; junction bases outside the gene matches: 2. CDR1 is LGHNA, CDR2 YSLEER, per germline. There are 15 residues in the CDR3. DNA for the CDR3: TGCGCCAGCAGCCAAGGGACAGGGGGCCTCTATGGCTACACCTTC. It codes for CASSQGTGGLYGYTF.

Turning to this clone: Other DNA sequences of this sample code for an identical CDR3. The rearrangement uses TRBV18 and TRBJ1-1; possibly TRBD1 for D (6 bases). The CDR3 runs to 13 residues. CDR1 and CDR2 (germline): KGHSH, LQKENI. Trimming shortened V by 6 bases and J by 2 bases, and 10 bases separated the two germline ends. The CDR3 coding sequence is TGTGCCAGCTCTCGGACAGAAAACACTGAAGCTTTCTTT. Its protein product is CASSRTENTEAFF.

CDR3 coding DNA: TGTGCCAGCAGTGACCGACAGTCCTATAATTCACCCCTCCACTTT. Translating it yields CASSDRQSYNSPLHF. The genes are TRBV2 and TRBJ1-6; tentatively, D is TRBD1 (5 bases). The CDR3 loop spans 15 amino acids. CDR1 is SNHLY and CDR2 is FYNNEI in the germline V gene. V lost 3 bases and J lost 1, with 7 bases in between.

The chain is built from TRBV28 and TRBJ2-1; 8 bases map to TRBD1. Germline-derived CDR1 and CDR2 are MDHEN and SYDVKM. The CDR3 runs to 14 residues. V dropped 7 bases and J dropped 4; count of bases not matched to a gene: 6. The CDR3 region is CASNGRGRYNEQFF. As DNA, the CDR3 is TGTGCCAGCAATGGCAGGGGGCGTTACAATGAGCAGTTCTTC.